The present TCR beta chain was sequenced within a study of T cells after posttransplantation cyclophosphamide. Broader study findings: Later post-transplant blood repertoires were often dominated by donor CD8+ memory clones.

Turning to this clone: The antigen is undetermined.

The naive gate required viable CD3+CD4+ or CD3+CD8+ cells with CCR7+CD45RA+CD45RO-CD95-CD27+CD28+ phenotype. The method was immunoSEQ multiplex PCR; TCRdb's version includes in-frame clones alone and lacks a portion of them. Of 31,000 or so clones in the sample, under 95% were seen once. CDR1 SGHVS and CDR2 FQNEAQ come from the germline V gene. V was pared by 4 bases and J by 6 bases, with 18 bases between. The CDR3 is 16 residues long. This TCR came from a woman aged 55-70 years in good health, CMV-negative, and a related stem cell transplant donor. V and J are TRBV7-8 and TRBJ2-2, with D perhaps TRBD2 (6 bases). The material sequenced was naive CD4+ T cells sorted from PBMCs. The CDR3 here is CASSSPGLRDAGELFF. CDR3 bases: TGTGCCAGCAGCTCCCCGGGACTCCGGGACGCCGGGGAGCTGTTTTTT. Looking up the rest from reference TRBV7-8 and TRBJ2-2 gives the full variable domain: GAGVSQSPRYKVAKRGQDVALRCDPISGHVSLFWYQQALGQGPEFLTYFQNEAQLDKSGLPSDRFFAERPEGSVSTLKIQRTQQEDSAVYLCASSSPGLRDAGELFFGEGSRLTVL.